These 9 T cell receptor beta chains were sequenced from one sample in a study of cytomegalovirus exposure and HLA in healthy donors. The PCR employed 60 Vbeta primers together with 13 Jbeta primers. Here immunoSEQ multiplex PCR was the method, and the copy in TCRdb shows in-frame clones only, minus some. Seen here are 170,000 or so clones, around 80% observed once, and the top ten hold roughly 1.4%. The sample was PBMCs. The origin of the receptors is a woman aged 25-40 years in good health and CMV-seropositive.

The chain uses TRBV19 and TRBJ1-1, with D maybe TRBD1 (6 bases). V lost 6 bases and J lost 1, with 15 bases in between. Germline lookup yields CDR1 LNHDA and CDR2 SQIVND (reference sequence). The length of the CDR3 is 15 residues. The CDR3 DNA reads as TGTGCCAGTAGGACCTCAGGGGCTGCGAACACTGAAGCTTTCTTT. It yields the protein CASRTSGAANTEAFF.

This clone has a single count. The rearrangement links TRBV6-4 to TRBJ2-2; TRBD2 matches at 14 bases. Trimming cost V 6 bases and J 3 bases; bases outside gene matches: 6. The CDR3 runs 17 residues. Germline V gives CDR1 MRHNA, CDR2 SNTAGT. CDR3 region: CASRAGTSGSYTGELFF. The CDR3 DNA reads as TGTGCCAGCAGAGCCGGGACTAGCGGGAGTTACACCGGGGAGCTGTTTTTT.

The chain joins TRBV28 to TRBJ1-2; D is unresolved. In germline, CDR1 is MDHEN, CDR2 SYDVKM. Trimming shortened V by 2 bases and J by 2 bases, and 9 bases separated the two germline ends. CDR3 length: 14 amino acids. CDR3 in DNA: TGTGCCAGCAGTTTAGAGGGTGCGAACTATGGCTACACCTTC. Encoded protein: CASSLEGANYGYTF.

The CDR3 region has the DNA TGTGCCAGCATTGGGACAGGGATATACTATGGTGGCTACACCTTC. Protein sequence: CASIGTGIYYGGYTF. The chain couples TRBV2 to TRBJ1-2; 9 bases are shared with TRBD1. V shed 7 bases and J 7 bases; nucleotides not matched to a gene: 13. This CDR3 is 15 amino acids long. Looked up from germline, CDR1 is SNHLY and CDR2 is FYNNEI.

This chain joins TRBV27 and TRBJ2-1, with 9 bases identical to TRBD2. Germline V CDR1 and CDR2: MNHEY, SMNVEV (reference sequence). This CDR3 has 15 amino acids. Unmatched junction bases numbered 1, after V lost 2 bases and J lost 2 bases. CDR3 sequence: CASSLERGAYNEQFF. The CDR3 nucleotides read TGTGCCAGCAGTTTAGAGCGGGGGGCCTACAATGAGCAGTTCTTC.

The CDR3: CASSPLAGGDGELFF. For the CDR3, the DNA is TGTGCCAGCAGCCCATTAGCGGGAGGGGACGGGGAGCTGTTTTTT. The chain recombines TRBV7-7 with TRBJ2-2, with 11 bases aligning to TRBD2. CDR1 SSHAT and CDR2 FNYEAQ come from the germline V gene (reference sequence). There are 15 residues in the CDR3. The junction had 6 bases not matched to a gene; V was cut back by 5 bases and J by 7 bases.

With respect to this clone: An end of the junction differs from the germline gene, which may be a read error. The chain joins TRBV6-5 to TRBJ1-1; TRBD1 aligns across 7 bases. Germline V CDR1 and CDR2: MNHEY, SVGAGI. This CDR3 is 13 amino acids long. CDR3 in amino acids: CASRSGQYTQAFF. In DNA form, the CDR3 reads TGTGCCAGCAGATCGGGACAGTACACTCAAGCTTTCTTT.

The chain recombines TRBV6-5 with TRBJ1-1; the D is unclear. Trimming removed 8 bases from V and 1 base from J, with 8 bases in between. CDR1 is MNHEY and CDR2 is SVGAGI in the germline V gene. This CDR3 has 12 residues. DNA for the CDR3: TGTGCCAGCCCAAACAGGAACACTGAAGCTTTCTTT. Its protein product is CASPNRNTEAFF.

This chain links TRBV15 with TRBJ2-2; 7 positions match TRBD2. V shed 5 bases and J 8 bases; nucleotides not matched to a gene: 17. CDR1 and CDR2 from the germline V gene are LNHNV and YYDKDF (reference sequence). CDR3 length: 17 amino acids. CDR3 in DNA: TGTGCCACCAGCGGAGCCCCCGGGACTACCTTTAAAGGGGAGCTGTTTTTT. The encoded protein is CATSGAPGTTFKGELFF.